A single sample gave rise to the 5 T cell receptor beta chains below, sequenced in a study of cytomegalovirus exposure and HLA in healthy donors. The PCR employed 60 Vbeta primers together with 13 Jbeta primers. Measured with immunoSEQ multiplex PCR; TCRdb has only the in-frame clones, and not every one. The repertoire holds approximately 280,000 clones, with around nine tenths as singletons. The material sequenced was PBMCs. These receptors originate from a woman aged 18-29 years in good health and CMV-seronegative.

This clone was seen a single time. The chain carries TRBV7-9 and TRBJ2-7, with 12 bases aligning to TRBD1. CDR1 is SEHNR, CDR2 FQNEAQ, per germline (reference sequence). V gave up 7 bases and J gave up 7 bases; unmatched junction bases: 14. The CDR3 consists of 16 residues. The CDR3 here is CASTQSPGTGGREQYF. The CDR3 DNA is TGTGCCAGCACCCAGAGCCCCGGGACAGGGGGCCGGGAGCAGTACTTC.

This clone was recorded a few times. The V gene is TRBV7-3, the J gene TRBJ2-7; the match to TRBD2 covers 7 bases. Looked up from germline, CDR1 is SGHTA and CDR2 is FQGTGA. The CDR3 totals 15 residues. Unmatched junction bases numbered 6, after V lost 0 bases and J lost 4 bases. The CDR3 coding sequence is TGTGCCAGCAGCTTAACGGGAGGGACTGAATACGAGCAGTACTTC. The encoded protein is CASSLTGGTEYEQYF.

The V and J genes are TRBV28 and TRBJ2-7; a weak D match, TRBD2 (5 bases). CDR1 is MDHEN and CDR2 is SYDVKM in the germline V gene. CDR3 length: 10 amino acids. CDR3 sequence: CASITWESSV. CDR3 bases: TGTGCCAGCATCACCTGGGAGTCCTCCGTC.

The V gene is TRBV10-3, the J gene TRBJ2-1; 9 bases agree with TRBD2. The V gene's germline CDR1 is ENHRY and CDR2 SYGVKD. The CDR3 is made up of 14 amino acids. Trimming took 7 bases from V and 8 from J; bases not matched to a gene: 9. The CDR3 DNA is TGTGCCATCAAGGAGCGGGGGGATAGAGATGAGCAGTTCTTC. Translated: CAIKERGDRDEQFF.

This chain joins TRBV5-1 and TRBJ1-2, with 7 positions matching TRBD1. The CDR3 contains 13 residues. With V trimmed by 3 bases and J by 5 bases, 4 bases remained unmatched. Germline CDR1 reads SGHRS; CDR2 reads YFSETQ. In DNA form, the CDR3 reads TGCGCCAGCAGCTCGGGGGACAGTTATGGCTACACCTTC. Translated, it gives CASSSGDSYGYTF.